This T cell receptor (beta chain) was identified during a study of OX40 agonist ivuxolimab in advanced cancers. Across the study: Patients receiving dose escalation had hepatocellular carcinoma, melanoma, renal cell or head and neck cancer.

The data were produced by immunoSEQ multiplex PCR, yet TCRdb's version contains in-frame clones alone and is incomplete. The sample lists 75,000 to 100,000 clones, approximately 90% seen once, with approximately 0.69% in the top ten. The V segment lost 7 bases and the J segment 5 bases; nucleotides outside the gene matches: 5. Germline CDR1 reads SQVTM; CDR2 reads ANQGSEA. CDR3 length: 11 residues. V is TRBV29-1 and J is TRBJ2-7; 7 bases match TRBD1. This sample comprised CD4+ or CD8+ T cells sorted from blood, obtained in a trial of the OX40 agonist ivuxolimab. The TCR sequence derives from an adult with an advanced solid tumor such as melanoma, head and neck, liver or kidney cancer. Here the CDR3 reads CSAQGRHEQYF. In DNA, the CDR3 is TGCAGCGCACAGGGGAGACACGAGCAGTACTTC.